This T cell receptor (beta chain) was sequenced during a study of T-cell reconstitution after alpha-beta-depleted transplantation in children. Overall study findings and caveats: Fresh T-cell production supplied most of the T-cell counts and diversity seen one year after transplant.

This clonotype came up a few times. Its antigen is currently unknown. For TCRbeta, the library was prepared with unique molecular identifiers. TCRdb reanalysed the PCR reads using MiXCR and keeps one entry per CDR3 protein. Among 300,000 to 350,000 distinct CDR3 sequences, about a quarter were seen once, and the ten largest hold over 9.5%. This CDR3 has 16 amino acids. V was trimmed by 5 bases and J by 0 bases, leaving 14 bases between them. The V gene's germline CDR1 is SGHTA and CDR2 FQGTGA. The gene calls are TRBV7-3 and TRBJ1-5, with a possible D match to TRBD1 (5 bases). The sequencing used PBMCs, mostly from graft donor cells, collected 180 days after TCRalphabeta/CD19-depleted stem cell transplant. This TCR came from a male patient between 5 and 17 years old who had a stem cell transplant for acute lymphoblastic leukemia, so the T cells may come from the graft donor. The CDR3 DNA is TGTGCCAGCAGCCCAAGACAGCCCCATAGCAATCAGCCCCAGCATTTT. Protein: CASSPRQPHSNQPQHF.